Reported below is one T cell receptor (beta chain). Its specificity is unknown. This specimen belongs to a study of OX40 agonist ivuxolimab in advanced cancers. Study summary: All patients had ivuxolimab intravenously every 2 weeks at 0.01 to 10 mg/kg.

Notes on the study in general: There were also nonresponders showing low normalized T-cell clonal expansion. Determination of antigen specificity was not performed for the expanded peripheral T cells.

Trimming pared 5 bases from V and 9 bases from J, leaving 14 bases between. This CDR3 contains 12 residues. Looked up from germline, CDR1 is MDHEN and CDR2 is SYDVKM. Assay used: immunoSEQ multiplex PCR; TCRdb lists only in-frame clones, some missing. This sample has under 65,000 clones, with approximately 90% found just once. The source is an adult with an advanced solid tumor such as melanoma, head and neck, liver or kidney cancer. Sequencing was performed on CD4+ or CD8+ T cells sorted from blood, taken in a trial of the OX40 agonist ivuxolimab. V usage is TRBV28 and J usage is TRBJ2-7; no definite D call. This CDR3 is CASSPRWPGQYF. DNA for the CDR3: TGTGCCAGCAGTCCCCGGTGGCCCGGGCAGTACTTC.